Listed below are T cell receptor beta chains from one sample, sequenced in a study of T cell repertoires in cytomegalovirus infection. For these TCRs, the target antigens are not known. Via MiXCR, TCRdb re-called the reads, giving one row per CDR3 protein. This table has fewer than 1,000,000 distinct CDR3 sequences, less than 40% appearing once. This sample comprised cultured CD8+ T cells from PBMCs, obtained from culture after CMV antigen stimulation. These receptors were obtained from a human donor in good health (CMV status not recorded). Some clones in this sample may be carry-over from other donors' samples. Each CDR3 is given with its conserved first and last residue. A D gene is named only where the DNA matches it firmly. Clone size appears in some rows only: once, few, many, or a class for an expanded clone.

TRBV3-1	TRBJ2-5	.	13	few	CASSQGTPETQYF	TGTGCCAGCAGCCAAGGGACACCCGAGACCCAGTACTTC
TRBV7-9	TRBJ2-1	.	13	few	CATRGAIYNEQFF	TGTGCCACACGGGGGGCCATCTACAATGAGCAGTTCTTC
TRBV6-2/TRBV6-3	TRBJ2-6	.	15	few	CASRGWVSGANVLTF	TGTGCCAGCAGAGGGTGGGTGTCGGGGGCCAACGTCCTGACTTTC
TRBV6-1	TRBJ1-1	TRBD1	17	many	CASSDPRQGRRSTEAFF	TGTGCCAGCAGTGACCCTCGACAGGGGAGGAGGAGCACTGAAGCTTTCTTT
TRBV12-3/TRBV12-4	TRBJ2-3	.	13	.	CASGQDDTDTQYF	TGTGCCAGCGGGCAGGATGACACAGATACGCAGTATTTT
TRBV19	TRBJ1-1	.	13	.	CASSTSSNTEAFF	TGTGCCAGTAGCACCAGTTCAAACACTGAAGCTTTCTTT
TRBV4-3	TRBJ2-1	.	16	few	CASSLRPGATYNEQFF	TGCGCCAGCAGCCTACGACCGGGTGCTACCTACAATGAGCAGTTCTTC
TRBV6-6	TRBJ1-6	.	14	few	CASSYAGKGSPLHF	TGTGCCAGCAGTTACGCGGGGAAGGGATCACCCCTCCACTTT
TRBV6-5	TRBJ2-3	.	13	few	CASSHSWTDTQYF	TGTGCCAGCAGTCACTCATGGACAGATACGCAGTATTTT
TRBV7-6	TRBJ1-2	.	17	.	CASSFTLMGGANYGYTF	TGTGCCAGCAGCTTTACCTTAATGGGAGGGGCGAACTATGGCTACACCTTC
TRBV7-8	TRBJ2-1	.	15	many	CASSLWQDSYNEQFF	TGTGCCAGCAGCTTATGGCAGGACTCCTACAATGAGCAGTTCTTC
TRBV4-1	TRBJ1-4	TRBD1	12	.	CASQGAQEKLFF	TGCGCCAGTCAGGGGGCCCAAGAAAAACTGTTTTTT
TRBV20-1	TRBJ1-2	TRBD1	14	few	CSAIGQEFNYGYTF	TGCAGTGCGATAGGACAGGAATTTAACTATGGCTACACCTTC
TRBV7-9	TRBJ2-5	.	19	few	CASVPTLVGAQPKTETQYF	TGTGCCAGCGTACCGACGTTGGTGGGGGCACAACCCAAAACGGAGACCCAGTACTTC
TRBV7-9	TRBJ2-5	TRBD1	17	few	CASSYLTQGAPWETQYF	TGTGCCAGCAGCTACCTCACACAGGGGGCTCCTTGGGAGACCCAGTACTTC
TRBV27	TRBJ1-2	.	16	.	CVSGLVDRDGAYGYTF	TGTGTCAGCGGCTTAGTAGATAGGGATGGAGCCTATGGCTACACCTTC
TRBV6-5	TRBJ1-2	TRBD1	15	.	CASRDGTGKFYGYTF	TGTGCCAGCAGGGATGGGACAGGCAAATTCTATGGCTACACCTTC
TRBV7-2	TRBJ2-7	TRBD1	13	few	CASSYTTGEAVDF	TGTGCCAGCAGCTACACGACAGGGGAGGCTGTGGACTTC
TRBV27	TRBJ2-5	TRBD2	13	.	CASSPSSGETQYF	TGTGCCAGCAGCCCTTCTAGCGGCGAGACCCAGTACTTC
TRBV7-2	TRBJ1-2	.	15	many	CASSLAGHQNYGYTF	TGTGCCAGCAGCTTAGCAGGACACCAGAACTATGGCTACACCTTC
TRBV12-3/TRBV12-4	TRBJ2-6	.	13	.	CATTDSGANVLTF	TGTGCCACTACGGACTCTGGGGCCAACGTCCTGACTTTC
TRBV28	TRBJ2-2	TRBD1	15	few	CASSVMQGVTGELFF	TGTGCCAGCAGTGTTATGCAGGGGGTGACCGGGGAGCTGTTTTTT
TRBV27	TRBJ2-7	TRBD2	16	.	CASSLVAGGPRDEQYF	TGTGCCAGCAGTTTAGTAGCGGGGGGGCCGAGGGACGAGCAGTACTTC
TRBV24-1	TRBJ2-5	TRBD2	18	.	CATSEASTSGGAQETQYF	TGTGCCACCAGTGAGGCGTCTACTAGCGGGGGAGCTCAAGAGACCCAGTACTTC
TRBV7-9	TRBJ1-2	.	15	few	CASSLLDRPNYGYTF	TGTGCCAGCAGCTTACTGGACAGACCTAACTATGGCTACACCTTC
TRBV7-6	TRBJ2-7	.	16	many	CASSLGPRDNSYEQYF	TGTGCCAGCAGCTTAGGTCCCCGGGACAACTCCTACGAGCAGTACTTC
TRBV6-6	TRBJ2-6	.	17	.	CASSQRDVVSGANVLTF	TGTGCCAGCAGTCAGAGGGACGTCGTCTCTGGGGCCAACGTCCTGACTTTC
TRBV27	TRBJ1-5	TRBD1	14	few	CASSPTGVGQPQHF	TGTGCCAGCAGCCCGACAGGGGTGGGGCAGCCCCAGCATTTT
TRBV19	TRBJ1-5	.	15	.	CASTAEAVGNQPQHF	TGTGCCAGTACTGCGGAGGCGGTAGGCAATCAGCCCCAGCATTTT
TRBV6-8	TRBJ2-3	.	16	.	CASSYGRASRPDTQYF	TGTGCCAGCAGTTACGGCCGGGCGTCGCGGCCAGATACGCAGTATTTT
TRBV4-1	TRBJ2-1	.	15	.	CASSQEPPLDNEQFF	TGCGCCAGCAGCCAAGAACCCCCGTTGGACAATGAGCAGTTCTTC
TRBV6-1	TRBJ1-4	TRBD1	15	.	CASSELRGHDEKLFF	TGTGCCAGCAGTGAATTGAGGGGGCATGATGAAAAACTGTTTTTT
TRBV7-9	TRBJ2-2	.	17	.	CASNHQGLQPNTGELFF	TGTGCCAGCAATCACCAGGGCCTCCAACCGAACACCGGGGAGCTGTTTTTT
TRBV9	TRBJ2-7	.	15	.	CASSVDSRPDYEQYF	TGTGCCAGCAGCGTCGACTCCCGGCCAGACTACGAGCAGTACTTC
TRBV29-1	TRBJ1-1	.	13	.	CSVVLNSQSEAFF	TGCAGCGTTGTACTGAACAGCCAGAGTGAAGCTTTCTTT
TRBV12-3/TRBV12-4	TRBJ2-7	.	14	few	CASSPQESSYEQYF	TGTGCCAGCAGCCCACAGGAAAGCTCCTACGAGCAGTACTTC
TRBV9	TRBJ1-6	.	15	once	CASSSSGEPYSPLHF	TGTGCCAGCAGCTCCTCAGGGGAACCCTATTCACCCCTCCACTTT
TRBV7-8	TRBJ2-1	TRBD1	16	.	CASSVRTGGTPDEQFF	TGTGCCAGCAGCGTTAGGACAGGGGGCACGCCAGATGAGCAGTTCTTC
TRBV20-1	TRBJ2-3	TRBD2	16	few	CSARDRLAGTTDTQYF	TGCAGTGCTAGAGATAGGCTAGCGGGGACTACAGATACGCAGTATTTT
TRBV7-8	TRBJ1-2	TRBD1	14	many	CASSLGTGGRGYTF	TGTGCCAGCAGCCTAGGGACAGGGGGTCGCGGCTACACCTTC
TRBV7-9	TRBJ2-5	TRBD2	16	few	CASRSSGGPIKETQYF	TGTGCCAGCAGGTCTAGCGGGGGCCCTATTAAAGAGACCCAGTACTTC
TRBV2	TRBJ2-1	TRBD1	13	.	CASSEIGGDEQFF	TGTGCCAGCAGTGAAATAGGGGGCGATGAGCAGTTCTTC
TRBV4-3	TRBJ2-3	TRBD2	15	.	CASSPEAGVADTQYF	TGCGCCAGCAGCCCCGAAGCGGGGGTAGCAGATACGCAGTATTTT
TRBV27	TRBJ2-1	.	13	.	CASSFSRENEQFF	TGTGCCAGCAGTTTCAGTCGTGAGAATGAGCAGTTCTTC
TRBV6-1	TRBJ1-5	.	14	few	CASGPGTKNQPQHF	TGTGCCAGCGGTCCGGGAACTAAAAATCAGCCCCAGCATTTT
TRBV7-6	TRBJ1-2	TRBD1	14	many	CASSLEGAPYGYTF	TGTGCCAGCAGCTTGGAGGGGGCGCCTTATGGCTACACCTTC
TRBV10-3	TRBJ2-1	TRBD1	17	.	CAISNPGQGMGSNEQFF	TGTGCCATCAGTAACCCGGGACAGGGAATGGGGTCGAATGAGCAGTTCTTC
TRBV25-1	TRBJ2-1	TRBD2	16	few	CASSEYFRGGDNEQFF	TGTGCCAGCAGTGAATATTTCCGCGGGGGAGACAATGAGCAGTTCTTC
TRBV27	TRBJ2-1	.	13	.	CASSSSRGNEQFF	TGTGCCAGCAGTTCGTCCAGGGGCAATGAGCAGTTCTTC
TRBV5-4	TRBJ1-3	.	14	.	CASSQYSSGNTIYF	TGTGCCAGCAGCCAATACAGCTCTGGAAACACCATATATTTT
TRBV6-5	TRBJ2-7	.	14	many	CASSYSGSPYEQYF	TGTGCCAGCAGTTACTCCGGGTCCCCCTACGAGCAGTACTTC
TRBV7-9	TRBJ2-1	TRBD2	16	few	CASSLRRAGGPNEQFF	TGTGCCAGCAGCTTACGACGAGCGGGGGGGCCCAATGAGCAGTTCTTC
TRBV10-3	TRBJ2-3	TRBD1	13	.	CATLTGSPDTQYF	TGTGCCACCCTGACAGGGTCCCCAGATACGCAGTATTTT
TRBV7-9	TRBJ2-1	TRBD1	16	few	CASSLVQGANVNEQFF	TGTGCCAGCAGCTTGGTTCAGGGGGCGAATGTCAATGAGCAGTTCTTC